What follows are 30 T cell receptor beta chains derived from one specimen sequenced in a study of memory CD4+ T cells and cytomegalovirus serostatus. The sort gate was single viable CD3+CD4+CD8-CD45RO+ cells for memory CD4+ T cells. The method was immunoSEQ multiplex PCR; TCRdb's version includes in-frame clones alone and lacks a portion of them. The sample records about 48,000 clones, roughly 78% being singletons. The sequenced sample was memory CD4+ T cells from blood. The receptors derive from an adult in good health and CMV-seronegative.

The J gene is TRBJ2-2, the V gene TRBV18; D is unclear. The V gene's germline CDR1 is KGHSH and CDR2 LQKENI. The CDR3 is 15 amino acids. V was cut by 3 bases and J by 4 bases, with 12 bases left in between. The CDR3 DNA follows: TGTGCCAGCTCACCCGTACCGAGTGGCACCGGGGAGCTGTTTTTT. Its protein is CASSPVPSGTGELFF. Based on the CDR3 plus reference TRBV18 and TRBJ2-2, the full variable domain is NAGVMQNPRHLVRRRGQEARLRCSPMKGHSHVYWYRQLPEEGLKFMVYLQKENIIDESGMPKERFSAEFPKEGPSILRIQQVVRGDSAAYFCASSPVPSGTGELFFGEGSRLTVL.

The rearrangement uses TRBV5-6 and TRBJ2-1; TRBD1 matches at 10 bases. The germline gives CDR1 SGHDT, CDR2 YYEEEE. The V and J ends lost 5 bases and 7 bases, in that order; junction bases with no gene match: 6. This CDR3 contains 14 residues. Written as DNA, the CDR3 is TGTGCCAGCAGTCCCGGGACAGGGGTTAATGAGCAGTTCTTC. Translating it yields CASSPGTGVNEQFF.

The chain employs TRBV19 and TRBJ2-4; D is uncertain. V lost 1 base to trimming and J lost 0 bases, with 16 bases between them. The CDR3 spans 18 residues. Germline assignment: CDR1 LNHDA and CDR2 SQIVND (reference sequence). This CDR3 reads CASSIGYKSTLAKNIQYF. The CDR3 coding sequence is TGTGCCAGTAGTATAGGCTACAAGTCCACCTTAGCCAAAAACATTCAGTACTTC.

This chain links TRBV9 with TRBJ2-2; D uncertain. V shed 0 bases and J shed 0 bases, with 9 bases lying between them. Germline assignment: CDR1 SGDLS and CDR2 YYNGEE. The CDR3 is made up of 16 amino acids. The CDR3 sequence is CASSVAVPTNTGELFF. CDR3 DNA: TGTGCCAGCAGCGTAGCGGTCCCCACGAACACCGGGGAGCTGTTTTTT.

This chain connects TRBV4-1 to TRBJ1-1; 7 bases match TRBD1. Germline-derived CDR1 and CDR2 are MGHRA and YSYEKL. The V segment lost 4 bases and the J segment 7 bases; nucleotides outside the gene matches: 9. The CDR3 covers 14 residues. Written as DNA, the CDR3 is TGCGCCAGCAGCCTTAGGACAGGTCGAGATGAAGCTTTCTTT. This codes for CASSLRTGRDEAFF.

This clone was detected only once. The chain joins TRBV6-1 to TRBJ1-2, with D perhaps matching TRBD1 (6 bases). This CDR3 region has 13 residues. Germline CDR1 and CDR2: MNHNS and SASEGT. Trimming pared 8 bases from V and 1 base from J, leaving 11 bases between. The CDR3 DNA follows: TGTGCCAGCCAGTACAGGGTTAACTATGGCTACACCTTC. Translation gives CASQYRVNYGYTF.

This chain joins TRBV5-6 and TRBJ1-4; D remains ambiguous. Germline CDR1 SGHDT, CDR2 YYEEEE. This CDR3 contains 15 residues. V shed 2 bases and J shed 2 bases, with 10 bases lying between them. In nucleotides, the CDR3 is TGTGCCAGCAGCTTCGGGGTTTTTACTAATGAAAAACTGTTTTTT. Amino acids: CASSFGVFTNEKLFF.

This sequence joins TRBV6-1 and TRBJ2-2, with a weak D call TRBD1 (5 bases). Germline assignment: CDR1 MNHNS and CDR2 SASEGT. Trimming cost V 6 bases and J 0 bases, with 5 bases left between them. The CDR3 runs 13 residues. DNA for the CDR3: TGTGCCAGCAGGGGGCCGAACACCGGGGAGCTGTTTTTT. Translation: CASRGPNTGELFF.

V usage is TRBV7-8 and J usage is TRBJ2-7; TRBD1 matches 11 bases. This CDR3 contains 15 residues. The germline gives CDR1 SGHVS, CDR2 FQNEAQ. With V trimmed by 5 bases and J by 0 bases, 3 bases remained unmatched. The CDR3 sequence: CASSVGTGGSYEQYF. The CDR3 coding sequence is TGTGCCAGCAGCGTAGGGACAGGGGGCTCCTACGAGCAGTACTTC.

V gene TRBV19 combines with J gene TRBJ2-1; 10 bases agree with TRBD1. Germline CDR1 and CDR2: LNHDA and SQIVND (reference sequence). The CDR3 contains 16 residues. After removal of 3 bases from V and 3 bases from J, the junction contained 5 bases not matched to a gene. CDR3 DNA: TGTGCCAGTAGTATTCTCGGGACAGGGGTCTACAATGAGCAGTTCTTC. Protein: CASSILGTGVYNEQFF.

V usage is TRBV20-1 and J usage is TRBJ2-5, with D possibly TRBD2 on 6 matching bases. The CDR3 length is 11 residues. V lost 7 bases and J lost 2, with 8 bases in between. CDR1 and CDR2 from the germline V gene are DFQATT and SNEGSKA (reference sequence). CDR3 protein: CSGGTQETQYF. The CDR3 nucleotides read TGCAGTGGGGGGACTCAAGAGACCCAGTACTTC.

The table lists this clone with a count of one. This specimen includes other DNA sequences encoding the same CDR3. CDR3 DNA: TGTGCCAGCTCACCGGGTCAGGACACTGAAGCTTTCTTT. Amino acid sequence: CASSPGQDTEAFF. The chain combines TRBV18 with TRBJ1-1; D remains unclear. With 3 bases removed from V and 3 bases from J, the gap between germline ends came to 8 bases. From germline, CDR1 is KGHSH and CDR2 LQKENI. This CDR3 is 13 amino acids long.

Only a few counts were recorded for this clone. V usage is TRBV6-6 and J usage is TRBJ1-6, with D possibly matching TRBD1 (5 bases). V shed 2 bases and J shed 12 bases, with 8 bases lying between them. This CDR3 is 12 amino acids long. Germline CDR1 reads MNHNY; CDR2 reads SVGAGI (reference sequence). The CDR3 loop is CASSYRGGPLHF. CDR3 nucleotide sequence: TGTGCCAGCAGTTACAGGGGCGGACCCCTCCACTTT.

The rearrangement joins TRBV11-1 to TRBJ1-1, with D maybe TRBD1 (5 bases). The germline CDR1 and CDR2 sequences are SGHAT and FQDESV (reference sequence). V gave up 2 bases and J gave up 6 bases, with 13 bases separating them. The CDR3 length is 14 residues. CDR3 residues: CASSLQGGIAEAFF. The CDR3 bases are TGTGCCAGCAGCTTACAGGGCGGTATCGCTGAAGCTTTCTTT.

J is TRBJ1-3 and V is TRBV9; D remains ambiguous. The CDR3 is 12 residues long. Trimming pared 2 bases from V and 4 bases from J, leaving 4 bases between. Germline V gives CDR1 SGDLS, CDR2 YYNGEE. The CDR3 nucleotides read TGTGCCAGCAGCGTGAGCGGAAACACCATATATTTT. Translating gives CASSVSGNTIYF.

The genes are TRBV28 and TRBJ2-7; maybe TRBD1 (5 bases). Germline V gives CDR1 MDHEN, CDR2 SYDVKM. The CDR3 consists of 16 residues. Trimming shortened V by 8 bases and J by 0 bases, and 20 bases separated the two germline ends. The CDR3: CASHIIRVLYSYEQYF. In nucleotides, the CDR3 is TGTGCCAGCCATATCATCAGGGTCCTCTACTCCTACGAGCAGTACTTC.

The chain uses TRBV25-1 and TRBJ1-4, with no clear D. V lost 6 bases and J 11 bases, leaving 13 bases between the germline ends. In germline, CDR1 is MGHDK, CDR2 SYGVNS. This CDR3 has 12 residues. The CDR3: CASRDGPEKLFF. CDR3 DNA sequence: TGTGCCAGCAGGGACGGCCCAGAGAAACTGTTTTTT.

The J gene is TRBJ2-7, the V gene TRBV5-1, with 13 bases identical to TRBD2. Trimming removed 4 bases from V and 4 bases from J; junction bases left unmatched: 5. The germline gives CDR1 SGHRS, CDR2 YFSETQ. The CDR3 spans 15 residues. CDR3 sequence: CASSPGTSGEYEQYF. The CDR3 nucleotides are TGCGCCAGCAGCCCCGGGACTAGCGGGGAGTACGAGCAGTACTTC.

CDR3 nucleotide sequence: TGTGCCAGCAGGTCCTCCACTGAAGCTTTCTTT. Translation: CASRSSTEAFF. V is TRBV25-1 and J is TRBJ1-1; D uncertain. The V and J ends lost 6 bases and 4 bases respectively, with 6 bases between them. The CDR3 is made up of 11 amino acids. Germline V lookup: CDR1 MGHDK, CDR2 SYGVNS.

V is TRBV30 and J is TRBJ2-2, with D tentatively TRBD1 (5 bases). The CDR3 covers 15 residues. CDR1 and CDR2 from the germline V gene are GTSNPN and SVGIG (reference sequence). Trimming removed 0 bases at V and 5 bases at J, with 13 bases between. The CDR3 sequence is CAWSVLQGGTGELFF. The DNA for the CDR3 is TGTGCCTGGAGTGTACTTCAGGGTGGAACCGGGGAGCTGTTTTTT.

This clone was seen once. V usage is TRBV30 and J usage is TRBJ2-5; TRBD1 agrees at 8 bases. Trimming removed 7 bases from V and 6 bases from J; junction bases left unmatched: 13. From germline, CDR1 is GTSNPN and CDR2 SVGIG (reference sequence). The CDR3 totals 14 residues. Written as DNA, the CDR3 is TGTGCCTTTAACCGGCACGACAGGGGAAAGACCCAGTACTTC. Its protein is CAFNRHDRGKTQYF.

This clone was counted once. This sequence joins TRBV7-9 and TRBJ2-5; 8 positions match TRBD1. After removal of 7 bases from V and 5 bases from J, the junction contained 6 bases not matched to a gene. The CDR3 spans 13 residues. CDR1 is SEHNR and CDR2 is FQNEAQ in the germline V gene (reference sequence). The CDR3 coding sequence is TGTGCCAGCACCTTGGACAGGGCGGAGACCCAGTACTTC. Translated: CASTLDRAETQYF.

This clone showed up just a few times. The V and J genes are TRBV9 and TRBJ2-5; the D gene is possibly TRBD2 (6 bases). V lost 5 bases and J lost 2, with 16 bases in between. The CDR3 loop spans 15 amino acids. In germline, CDR1 is SGDLS, CDR2 YYNGEE. Here the CDR3 DNA reads TGTGCCAGCAGTAGGAGGGACGGAAGACAAGAGACCCAGTACTTC. Its translation is CASSRRDGRQETQYF.

The rearrangement links TRBV14 to TRBJ1-1; maybe TRBD1 (6 bases). In germline, CDR1 is SGHDN, CDR2 FVKESK. The V gene lost 4 bases and the J gene lost 7 bases, with 10 bases spanning the gap. The CDR3 is 12 residues long. This chain's CDR3 is CASSPGAGEAFF. The CDR3 nucleotides read TGTGCCAGCAGCCCAGGGGCGGGTGAAGCTTTCTTT.

The gene calls are TRBV5-1 and TRBJ2-3; D possibly corresponds to TRBD1 (7 bases). The germline gives CDR1 SGHRS, CDR2 YFSETQ. There are 13 residues in the CDR3. Trimming cost V 3 bases and J 10 bases, with 15 bases left between them. CDR3 sequence reads: CASSSGGLTAQYF. In DNA, the CDR3 is TGCGCCAGCAGCTCAGGGGGGCTTACAGCGCAGTATTTT.

The gene calls are TRBV2 and TRBJ1-1, with 7 positions matching TRBD1. V lost 8 bases, J lost 7 bases, and 10 bases stayed unmatched. The germline V gene encodes CDR1 SNHLY and CDR2 FYNNEI. The CDR3 consists of 13 residues. CDR3 sequence reads: CASPRDSQFEAFF. CDR3 in DNA: TGTGCCAGCCCCCGGGACAGCCAGTTTGAAGCTTTCTTT. The whole variable domain, filled in from reference TRBV2 and TRBJ1-1, reads EPEVTQTPSHQVTQMGQEVILRCVPISNHLYFYWYRQILGQKVEFLVSFYNNEISEKSEIFDDQFSVERPDGSNFTLKIRSTKLEDSAMYFCASPRDSQFEAFFGQGTRLTVV.

This chain links TRBV6-1 with TRBJ2-3, with 10 nucleotides matching TRBD1. Trimming at V came to 6 bases and at J to 2 bases, leaving 2 bases not matched to a gene. The CDR3 extends over 14 amino acids. Looked up from germline, CDR1 is MNHNS and CDR2 is SASEGT. The CDR3 sequence is CASRGTGATDTQYF. Here the CDR3 DNA reads TGTGCCAGCAGGGGGACAGGGGCCACAGATACGCAGTATTTT.

CDR3 amino acids: CASSPATGPYEQYF. CDR3 in DNA: TGTGCCAGCTCACCTGCGACAGGTCCTTACGAGCAGTACTTC. V gene TRBV18 combines with J gene TRBJ2-7; possible D gene TRBD1, 6 bases. The V end was cut by 3 bases, the J end by 4 bases, with 13 bases between. The CDR3 extends over 14 amino acids. Per the germline V gene, CDR1 is KGHSH and CDR2 is LQKENI.

The genes are TRBV10-3 and TRBJ2-7, with D possibly TRBD1 on 6 matching bases. CDR1 is ENHRY, CDR2 SYGVKD, per germline. With 3 bases removed from V and 1 base from J, the gap between germline ends came to 16 bases. CDR3 length: 16 amino acids. The CDR3 region is CAISDPGLGGSYEQYF. The CDR3 DNA is TGTGCCATCAGTGACCCAGGGTTAGGGGGATCCTACGAGCAGTACTTC.

The V call is TRBV5-1, the J call TRBJ1-5; 8 bases match TRBD1. With 4 bases clipped from V and 9 bases from J, the junction kept 12 bases outside the gene matches. CDR3 length: 15 amino acids. CDR1 SGHRS and CDR2 YFSETQ come from the germline V gene. CDR3 bases: TGCGCCAGCAGCCTAAAGACAGGGGTGGTTTGGCCCCAGCATTTT. It codes for CASSLKTGVVWPQHF.